This T cell receptor (beta chain) stems from a study of T-cell memory formation after mild COVID-19. Study-wide results and limits: Balance between CD4 and CD8 was seen in clones contracting day 15 to 85, and a CD4+ lean was seen in later expanders.

There are 11 residues in the CDR3. V lost 2 bases and J lost 8, with 6 bases in between. Details on this clonotype: Its matching antigen is unknown.

Using its own MiXCR run on the 5' RACE reads, TCRdb lists one record per CDR3 protein. Counted here are just over 350,000 distinct CDR3 sequences, under 15% occurring once; the ten biggest clones make up roughly 22%. The specimen was PBMCs or a T cell subset sorted from them (not recorded which). This sequence was found in a young man who had mild COVID-19 (a few samples of this study predate the infection). Cell type and time point are not known. The gene calls are TRBV12-3 or TRBV12-4 and TRBJ1-1; D is undetermined. The DNA of the CDR3 is TGTGCCAGCAGTTTAACGGCGGAAGCTTTCTTT. Translating gives CASSLTAEAFF.